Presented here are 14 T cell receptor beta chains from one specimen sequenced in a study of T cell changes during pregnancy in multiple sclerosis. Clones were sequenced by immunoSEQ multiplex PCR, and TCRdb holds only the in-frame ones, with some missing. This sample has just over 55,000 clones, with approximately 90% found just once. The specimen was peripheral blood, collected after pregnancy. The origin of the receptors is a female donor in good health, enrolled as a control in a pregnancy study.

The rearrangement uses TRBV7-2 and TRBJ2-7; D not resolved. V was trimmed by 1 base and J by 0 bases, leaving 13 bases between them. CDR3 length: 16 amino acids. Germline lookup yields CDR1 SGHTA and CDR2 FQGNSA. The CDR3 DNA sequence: TGTGCCAGCAGCTTAGTCTACAGTGCCCTCTCCTACGAGCAGTACTTC. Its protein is CASSLVYSALSYEQYF.

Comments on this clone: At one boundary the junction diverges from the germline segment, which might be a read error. The CDR3 sequence is CASSPTGAQETQYF. Here the CDR3 DNA reads TGTGCTAGCAGCCCAACGGGAGCACAAGAGACCCAGTACTTC. The chain has TRBV7-7 and TRBJ2-5; TRBD2 is a possible D gene (6 bases). The CDR3 has 14 amino acids. Per the germline V gene, CDR1 is SSHAT and CDR2 is FNYEAQ (reference sequence).

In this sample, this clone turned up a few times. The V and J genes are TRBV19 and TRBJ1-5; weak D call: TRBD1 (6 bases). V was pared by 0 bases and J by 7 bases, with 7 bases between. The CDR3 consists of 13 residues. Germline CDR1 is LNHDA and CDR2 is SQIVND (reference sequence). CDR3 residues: CASSIEDRQPQHF. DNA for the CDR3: TGTGCCAGTAGTATAGAGGACAGACAGCCCCAGCATTTT.

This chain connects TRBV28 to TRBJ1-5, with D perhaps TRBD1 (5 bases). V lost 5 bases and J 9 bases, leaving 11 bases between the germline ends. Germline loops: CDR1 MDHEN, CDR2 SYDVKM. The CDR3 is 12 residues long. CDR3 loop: CASSRGLGPQHF. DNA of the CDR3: TGTGCCAGCAGTAGGGGCCTTGGGCCCCAGCATTTT.

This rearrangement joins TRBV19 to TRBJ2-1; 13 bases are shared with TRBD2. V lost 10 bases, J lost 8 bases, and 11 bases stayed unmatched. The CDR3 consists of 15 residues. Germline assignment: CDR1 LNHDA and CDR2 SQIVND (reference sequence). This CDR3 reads CATNPGTSGVYEQFF. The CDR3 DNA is TGTGCCACCAACCCCGGGACTAGCGGGGTATATGAGCAGTTCTTC. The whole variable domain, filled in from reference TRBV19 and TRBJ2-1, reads DGGITQSPKYLFRKEGQNVTLSCEQNLNHDAMYWYRQDPGQGLRLIYYSQIVNDFQKGDIAEGYSVSREKKESFPLTVTSAQKNPTAFYLCATNPGTSGVYEQFFGPGTRLTVL.

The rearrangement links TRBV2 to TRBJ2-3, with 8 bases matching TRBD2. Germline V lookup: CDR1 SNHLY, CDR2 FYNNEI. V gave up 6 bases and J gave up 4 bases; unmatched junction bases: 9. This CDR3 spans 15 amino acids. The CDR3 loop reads CASREAGGGADTQYF. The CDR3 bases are TGTGCCAGCAGGGAGGCGGGGGGTGGAGCAGATACGCAGTATTTT. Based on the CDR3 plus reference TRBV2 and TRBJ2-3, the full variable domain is EPEVTQTPSHQVTQMGQEVILRCVPISNHLYFYWYRQILGQKVEFLVSFYNNEISEKSEIFDDQFSVERPDGSNFTLKIRSTKLEDSAMYFCASREAGGGADTQYFGPGTRLTVL.

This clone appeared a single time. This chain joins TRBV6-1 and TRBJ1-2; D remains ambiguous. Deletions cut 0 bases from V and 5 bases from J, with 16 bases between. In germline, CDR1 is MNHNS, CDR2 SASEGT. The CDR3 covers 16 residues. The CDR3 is CASSEAHRTAEYGYTF. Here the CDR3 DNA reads TGTGCCAGCAGTGAAGCCCATAGAACAGCCGAATATGGCTACACCTTC.

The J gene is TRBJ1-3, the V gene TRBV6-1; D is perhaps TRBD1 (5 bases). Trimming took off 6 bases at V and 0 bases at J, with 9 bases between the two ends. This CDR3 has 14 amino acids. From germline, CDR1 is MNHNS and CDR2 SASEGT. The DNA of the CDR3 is TGTGCCAGCAGGGGCAGGGTCTCTGGAAACACCATATATTTT. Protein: CASRGRVSGNTIYF.

The CDR3: CSVGGLNRQMNTEAFF. The CDR3, as DNA: TGCAGCGTTGGGGGACTTAACCGGCAGATGAACACTGAAGCTTTCTTT. The chain recombines TRBV29-1 with TRBJ1-1; D possibly corresponds to TRBD1 (5 bases). This CDR3 contains 16 residues. Trimming took 4 bases from V and 0 from J, leaving 18 bases between them. The germline V gene encodes CDR1 SQVTM and CDR2 ANQGSEA.

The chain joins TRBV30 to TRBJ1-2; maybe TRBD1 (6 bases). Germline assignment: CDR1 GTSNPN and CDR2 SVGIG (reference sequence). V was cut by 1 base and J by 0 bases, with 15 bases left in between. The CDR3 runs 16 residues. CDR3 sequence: CAWSGTGHGPNYGYTF. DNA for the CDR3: TGTGCCTGGAGTGGCACGGGACACGGCCCTAACTATGGCTACACCTTC.

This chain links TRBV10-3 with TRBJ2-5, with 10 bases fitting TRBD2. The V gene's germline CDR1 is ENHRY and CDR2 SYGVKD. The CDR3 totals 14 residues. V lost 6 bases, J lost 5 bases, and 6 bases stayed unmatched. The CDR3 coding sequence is TGTGCCATCAGCCAGCGGGAGGGCCTTGAGACCCAGTACTTC. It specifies CAISQREGLETQYF.

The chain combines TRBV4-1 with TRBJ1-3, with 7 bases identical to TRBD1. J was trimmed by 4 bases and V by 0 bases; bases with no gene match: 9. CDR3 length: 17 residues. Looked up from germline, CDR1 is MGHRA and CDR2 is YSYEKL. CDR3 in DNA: TGCGCCAGCAGCCAAGAAGGTATCGGCAGGGGGGGAAACACCATATATTTT. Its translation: CASSQEGIGRGGNTIYF.

CDR3 DNA: TGCAGCGTTGAACCCTCCGGGGGGGATACGCAGTATTTT. This encodes CSVEPSGGDTQYF. The J gene is TRBJ2-3, the V gene TRBV29-1; 7 bases fit TRBD2. The germline V gene encodes CDR1 SQVTM and CDR2 ANQGSEA. The CDR3 is 13 amino acids. The junction had 5 bases not matched to a gene; V was cut back by 2 bases and J by 6 bases.

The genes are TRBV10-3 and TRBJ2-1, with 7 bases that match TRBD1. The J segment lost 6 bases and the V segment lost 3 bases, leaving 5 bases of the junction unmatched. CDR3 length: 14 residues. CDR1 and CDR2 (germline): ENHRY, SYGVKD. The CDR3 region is CAISETGVGNEQFF. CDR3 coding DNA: TGTGCCATCAGTGAAACAGGGGTGGGCAATGAGCAGTTCTTC.